This TCR beta chain was obtained from a study of blood T cell repertoires in COVID-19. The V and J ends lost 6 bases and 5 bases, in that order; junction bases with no gene match: 3. Per germline, CDR1 MDHEN and CDR2 SYDVKM. The length of the CDR3 is 12 residues. This table comes from immunoSEQ multiplex PCR, and its TCRdb copy is limited to in-frame clones, with some not included. Among approximately 170,000 clones listed, approximately 85% were seen once. The sequencing sample was made of peripheral blood. The source is a man older than 75 with COVID-19, enrolled during active disease. V and J are TRBV28 and TRBJ1-1; TRBD1 aligns across 7 bases. CDR3 coding DNA: TGTGCCAGCAGACAGGGGCGGACTGAAGCTTTCTTT. Translation: CASRQGRTEAFF.